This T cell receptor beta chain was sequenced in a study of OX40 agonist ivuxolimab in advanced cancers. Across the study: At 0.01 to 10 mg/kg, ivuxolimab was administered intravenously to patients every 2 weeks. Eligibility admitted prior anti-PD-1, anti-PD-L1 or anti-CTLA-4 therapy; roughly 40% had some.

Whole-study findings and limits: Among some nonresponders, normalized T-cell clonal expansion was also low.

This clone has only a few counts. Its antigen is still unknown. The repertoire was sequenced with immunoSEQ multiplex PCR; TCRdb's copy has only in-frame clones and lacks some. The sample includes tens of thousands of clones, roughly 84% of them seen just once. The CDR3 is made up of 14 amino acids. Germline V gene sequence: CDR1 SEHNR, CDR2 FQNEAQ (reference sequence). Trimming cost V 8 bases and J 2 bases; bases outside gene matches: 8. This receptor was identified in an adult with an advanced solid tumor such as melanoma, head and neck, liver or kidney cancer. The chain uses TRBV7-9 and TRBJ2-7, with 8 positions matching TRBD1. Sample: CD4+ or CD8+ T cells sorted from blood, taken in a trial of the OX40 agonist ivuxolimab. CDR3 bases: TGTGCCAGCGACCGGACAGGGAAAACCTACGAGCAGTACTTC. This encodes CASDRTGKTYEQYF. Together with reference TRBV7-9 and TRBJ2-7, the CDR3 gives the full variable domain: DTGVSQNPRHKITKRGQNVTFRCDPISEHNRLYWYRQTLGQGPEFLTYFQNEAQLEKSRLLSDRFSAERPKGSFSTLEIQRTEQGDSAMYLCASDRTGKTYEQYFGPGTRLTVT.